These 2 T cell receptor beta chains were sequenced from one sample in a study of metastatic and nonmetastatic thyroid tumors. Every patient underwent thyroid surgery untreated. TCRdb re-called the PCR reads with MiXCR. The table has some 13,000 clones, approximately 12% seen once. The sequencing sample was made of blood. The receptor source for this set is a female donor with papillary thyroid cancer or a benign thyroid nodule (not recorded which). Some clones in this sample may be carry-over from other donors' samples.

In its sample, this clone was seen many times. V usage is TRBV12-5 and J usage is TRBJ1-1; D not certain. This CDR3 contains 13 residues. The germline V gene has CDR1 LGHNT and CDR2 FRNRAP. Between the trimmed V and J ends, which lost 7 bases and 5 bases, there was a span of 14 bases. The CDR3 sequence: CASALEPGTEAFF. As DNA, the CDR3 is TGTGCTAGTGCCTTAGAGCCGGGGACTGAAGCTTTCTTT.

This clone is categorized as medium-sized. The chain is built from TRBV6-1 and TRBJ1-1, with D uncertain. Germline V gene sequence: CDR1 MNHNS, CDR2 SASEGT. The CDR3 covers 13 residues. V lost 3 bases and J 5 bases, leaving 10 bases between the germline ends. CDR3 sequence: CASSERIGTEAFF. CDR3 DNA sequence: TGTGCCAGCAGTGAGCGGATTGGGACTGAAGCTTTCTTT.